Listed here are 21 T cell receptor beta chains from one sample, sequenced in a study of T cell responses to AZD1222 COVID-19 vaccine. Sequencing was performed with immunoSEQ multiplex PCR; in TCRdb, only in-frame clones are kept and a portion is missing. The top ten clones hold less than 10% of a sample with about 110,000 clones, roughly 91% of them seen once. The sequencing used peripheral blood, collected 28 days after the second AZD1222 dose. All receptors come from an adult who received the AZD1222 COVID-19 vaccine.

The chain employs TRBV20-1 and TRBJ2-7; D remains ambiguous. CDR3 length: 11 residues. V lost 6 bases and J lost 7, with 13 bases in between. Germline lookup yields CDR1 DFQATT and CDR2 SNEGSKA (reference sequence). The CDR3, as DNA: TGCAGTGCCCCCGGACGGGTTGAGCAGTACTTC. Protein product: CSAPGRVEQYF.

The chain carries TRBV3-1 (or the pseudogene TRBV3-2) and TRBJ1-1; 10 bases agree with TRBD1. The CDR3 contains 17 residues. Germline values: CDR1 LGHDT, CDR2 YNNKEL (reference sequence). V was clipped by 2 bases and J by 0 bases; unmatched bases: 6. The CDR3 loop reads CASSQFPGQGMNTEAFF. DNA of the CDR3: TGTGCCAGCAGCCAATTCCCGGGACAGGGGATGAACACTGAAGCTTTCTTT.

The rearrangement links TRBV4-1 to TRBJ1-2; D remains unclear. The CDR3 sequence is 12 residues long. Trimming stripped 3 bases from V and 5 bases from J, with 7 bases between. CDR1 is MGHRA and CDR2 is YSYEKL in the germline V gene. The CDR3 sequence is CASSQGPYGYTF. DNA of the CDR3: TGCGCCAGCAGCCAGGGTCCTTATGGCTACACCTTC.

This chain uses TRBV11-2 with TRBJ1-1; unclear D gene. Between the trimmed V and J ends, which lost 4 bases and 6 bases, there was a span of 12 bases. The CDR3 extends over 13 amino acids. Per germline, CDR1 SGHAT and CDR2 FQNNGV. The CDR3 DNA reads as TGTGCCAGCAGCTGGGAACGGAGAGCTGAAGCTTTCTTT. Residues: CASSWERRAEAFF.

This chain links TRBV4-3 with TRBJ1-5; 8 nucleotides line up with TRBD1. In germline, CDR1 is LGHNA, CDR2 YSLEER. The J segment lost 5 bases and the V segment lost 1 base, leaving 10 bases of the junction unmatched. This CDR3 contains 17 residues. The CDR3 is CASSQGTGSYGYQPQHF. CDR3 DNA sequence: TGCGCCAGCAGCCAAGGGACAGGGTCCTATGGGTATCAGCCCCAGCATTTT.

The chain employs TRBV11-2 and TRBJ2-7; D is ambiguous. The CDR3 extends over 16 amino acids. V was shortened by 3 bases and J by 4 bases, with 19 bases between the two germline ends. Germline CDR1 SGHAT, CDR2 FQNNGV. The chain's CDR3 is CASSLGWAGNPYEQYF. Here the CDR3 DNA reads TGTGCCAGCAGCTTGGGTTGGGCAGGAAATCCTTACGAGCAGTACTTC.

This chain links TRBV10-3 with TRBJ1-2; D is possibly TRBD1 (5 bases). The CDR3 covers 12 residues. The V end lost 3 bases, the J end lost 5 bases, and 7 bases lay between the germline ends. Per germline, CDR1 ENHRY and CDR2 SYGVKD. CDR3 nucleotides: TGTGCCATCAGTGAAGACAGTTATGGCTACACCTTC. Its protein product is CAISEDSYGYTF.

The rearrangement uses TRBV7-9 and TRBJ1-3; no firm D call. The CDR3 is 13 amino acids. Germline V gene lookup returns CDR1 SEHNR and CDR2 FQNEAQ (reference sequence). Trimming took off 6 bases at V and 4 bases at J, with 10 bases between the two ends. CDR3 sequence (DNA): TGTGCCAGCAGGGGAGTATCCGGAAACACCATATATTTT. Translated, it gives CASRGVSGNTIYF.

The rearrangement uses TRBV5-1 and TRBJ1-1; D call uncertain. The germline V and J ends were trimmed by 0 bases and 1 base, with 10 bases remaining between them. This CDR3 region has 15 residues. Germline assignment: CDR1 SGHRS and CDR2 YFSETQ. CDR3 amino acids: CASSLDTVWNTEAFF. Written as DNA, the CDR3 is TGCGCCAGCAGCTTGGATACGGTCTGGAACACTGAAGCTTTCTTT.

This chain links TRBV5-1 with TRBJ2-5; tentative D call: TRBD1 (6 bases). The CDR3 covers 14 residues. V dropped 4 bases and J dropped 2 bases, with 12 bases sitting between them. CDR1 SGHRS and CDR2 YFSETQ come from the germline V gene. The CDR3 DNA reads TGCGCCAGCAGCGTAAGACAGGTACAAGAGACCCAGTACTTC. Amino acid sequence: CASSVRQVQETQYF.

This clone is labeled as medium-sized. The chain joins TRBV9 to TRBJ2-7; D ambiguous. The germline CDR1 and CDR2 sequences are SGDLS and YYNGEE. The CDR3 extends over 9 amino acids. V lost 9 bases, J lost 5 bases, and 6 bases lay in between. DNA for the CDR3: TGTGCCACCACAGACGAGCAGTACTTC. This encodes CATTDEQYF. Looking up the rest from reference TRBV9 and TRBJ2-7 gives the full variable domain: DSGVTQTPKHLITATGQRVTLRCSPRSGDLSVYWYQQSLDQGLQFLIQYYNGEERAKGNILERFSAQQFPDLHSELNLSSLELGDSALYFCATTDEQYFGPGTRLTVT.

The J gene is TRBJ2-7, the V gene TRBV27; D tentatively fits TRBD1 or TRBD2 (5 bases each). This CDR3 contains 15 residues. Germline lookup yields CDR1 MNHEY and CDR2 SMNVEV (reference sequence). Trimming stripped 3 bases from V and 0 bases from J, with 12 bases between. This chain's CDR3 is CASSLGTELSYEQYF. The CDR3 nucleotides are TGTGCCAGCAGTTTGGGGACGGAGCTCTCCTACGAGCAGTACTTC.

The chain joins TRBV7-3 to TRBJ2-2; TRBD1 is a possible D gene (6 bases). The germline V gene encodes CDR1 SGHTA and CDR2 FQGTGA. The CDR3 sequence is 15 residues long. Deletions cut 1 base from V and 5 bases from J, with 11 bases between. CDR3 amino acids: CASSLSPGETGELFF. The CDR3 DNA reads TGTGCCAGCAGCTTAAGTCCAGGGGAGACCGGGGAGCTGTTTTTT.

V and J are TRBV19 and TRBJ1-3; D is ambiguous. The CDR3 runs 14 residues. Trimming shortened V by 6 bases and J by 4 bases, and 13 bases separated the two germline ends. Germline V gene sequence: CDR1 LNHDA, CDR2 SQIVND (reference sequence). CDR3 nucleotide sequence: TGTGCCAGTAGCATCTTAGTCCACGGAAACACCATATATTTT. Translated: CASSILVHGNTIYF. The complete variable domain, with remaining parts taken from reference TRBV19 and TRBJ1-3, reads DGGITQSPKYLFRKEGQNVTLSCEQNLNHDAMYWYRQDPGQGLRLIYYSQIVNDFQKGDIAEGYSVSREKKESFPLTVTSAQKNPTAFYLCASSILVHGNTIYFGEGSWLTVV.

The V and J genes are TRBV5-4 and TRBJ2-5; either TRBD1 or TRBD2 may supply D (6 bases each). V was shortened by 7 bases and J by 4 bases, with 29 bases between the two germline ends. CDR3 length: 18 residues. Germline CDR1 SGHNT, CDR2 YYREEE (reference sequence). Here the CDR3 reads CASGITWGSGAGGETQYF. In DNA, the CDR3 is TGTGCCAGCGGAATTACTTGGGGTTCGGGGGCCGGAGGAGAGACCCAGTACTTC.

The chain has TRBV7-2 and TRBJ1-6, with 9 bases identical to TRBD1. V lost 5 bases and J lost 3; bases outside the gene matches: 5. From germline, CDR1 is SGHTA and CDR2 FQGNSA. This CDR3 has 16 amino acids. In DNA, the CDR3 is TGTGCCAGCAGCCCACAGGGGGCCGGCTATAATTCACCCCTCCACTTT. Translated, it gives CASSPQGAGYNSPLHF.

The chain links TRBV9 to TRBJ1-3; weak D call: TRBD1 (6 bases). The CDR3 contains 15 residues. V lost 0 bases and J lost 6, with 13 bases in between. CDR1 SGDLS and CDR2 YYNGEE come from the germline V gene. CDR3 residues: CASSVGGTRQNTIYF. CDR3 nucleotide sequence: TGTGCCAGCAGCGTAGGGGGGACACGGCAAAACACCATATATTTT. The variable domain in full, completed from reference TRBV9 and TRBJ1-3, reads DSGVTQTPKHLITATGQRVTLRCSPRSGDLSVYWYQQSLDQGLQFLIQYYNGEERAKGNILERFSAQQFPDLHSELNLSSLELGDSALYFCASSVGGTRQNTIYFGEGSWLTVV.

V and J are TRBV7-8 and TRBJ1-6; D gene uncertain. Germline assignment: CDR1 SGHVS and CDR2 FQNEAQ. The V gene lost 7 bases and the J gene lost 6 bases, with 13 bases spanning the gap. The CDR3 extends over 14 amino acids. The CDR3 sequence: CASNLRNLNSPLHF. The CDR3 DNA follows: TGTGCCAGCAACCTCAGGAACCTTAATTCACCCCTCCACTTT.

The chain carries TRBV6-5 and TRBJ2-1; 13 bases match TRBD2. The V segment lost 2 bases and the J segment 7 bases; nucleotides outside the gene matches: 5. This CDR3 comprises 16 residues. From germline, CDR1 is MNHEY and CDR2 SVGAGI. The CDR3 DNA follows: TGTGCCAGCAGTTACCAACTAGCGGGGGGGCCGAATGAGCAGTTCTTC. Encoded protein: CASSYQLAGGPNEQFF.

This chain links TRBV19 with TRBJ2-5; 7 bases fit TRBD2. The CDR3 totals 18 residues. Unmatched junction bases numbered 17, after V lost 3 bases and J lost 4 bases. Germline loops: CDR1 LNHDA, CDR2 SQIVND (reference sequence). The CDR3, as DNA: TGTGCCAGTAGTATGTTTTCACGCGGGGGTCCCGCGGCAGAGACCCAGTACTTC. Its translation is CASSMFSRGGPAAETQYF.

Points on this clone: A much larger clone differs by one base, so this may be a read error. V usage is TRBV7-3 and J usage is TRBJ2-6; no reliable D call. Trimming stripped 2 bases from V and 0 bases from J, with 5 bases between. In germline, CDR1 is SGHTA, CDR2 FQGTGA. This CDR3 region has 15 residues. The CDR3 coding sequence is TGTGCCAGCAGCTTACGGTTCTCTGGGGCCAACGTCCTGACTTTC. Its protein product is CASSLRFSGANVLTF.